This T cell receptor beta chain was recorded in a study of cytomegalovirus exposure and HLA in healthy donors (TCRdb year 2017). In the study overall: According to an earlier analysis of 450 to 650 of the donors, roughly 180 million T cells yielded 100 million or so unique TCR beta sequences and approximately 300 Gb of sequence data. The number of donors typed differed by locus, with roughly 620-630 for A, B, C, DRB1 and DQB1, more than 500 for DQA1, approximately 570 for DPA1, and approximately 470 for DPB1. Rather than drawing on any new phenotypic data, the later analysis identified candidate immune exposures from TCR beta sequences and the way those sequences occurred across donors. HLA typing covered class I and class II loci at four-digit resolution. In an earlier analysis of 587 of the donors, high-throughput TCR beta sequencing was used to judge whether each TCR beta V gene segment behaved as functional or pseudogenic. Of the 300 to 450 genotyped donors, around 81% fell in the genetic ancestry cluster associated with self-reported Caucasian donors. Every discovery cohort repertoire had been produced on one sequencing platform. Along with the roughly 710-subject first cohort, a separate validation cohort of more than 90 different subjects was used. The study was designed to test whether signatures of past pathogen exposure could be identified by cataloging public T cell receptors. To predict cytomegalovirus infection status, the study combined high-throughput TCR immunosequencing, statistical association of individual TCRs with disease status, and machine learning. A later analysis re-analyzed previously published TCR beta repertoires from roughly 630 donors and added high-resolution HLA genotyping to study TCR occurrence patterns. About 310 gigabases of sequencing data and tens of millions of unique TCR sequences were included in an early release covering roughly 600 HLA-typed donors. The study profiled the T cell repertoires of 500 to 800 subjects by immunosequencing and related them to cytomegalovirus serostatus. On average, roughly 200,000 unique TCR beta nucleotide sequences were sequenced per donor among a few hundred genotyped donors of the cohort, with around 19% of those sequences being non-productive. A handful of DR-DQ haplotypes were treated as single units for association and clustering because of strong linkage in the cohort. Alongside the repertoire data, information on donor age, sex, ethnicity and CMV serostatus was compiled. A later genetic analysis used genome-wide SNP genotypes for about 60% of the roughly 670 donors, treating that subset as a discovery cohort.

As concerns this clone: The clone's antigen remains unknown. No quality values exist for individual bases; no much larger clone is one base distant.

The cysteine opens and the phenylalanine closes a CDR3 of 15 amino acids. Only the CDR3 DNA stays, 45 bases, in frame from base 1. The junction shows trimming of 3 bases on V and 0 bases on J, and the gene matches do not reach 5 bases of it. From the germline V gene, CDR1 is SGHRS and CDR2 is YFSETQ. Preparation of the library involved the immunoSEQ multiplex PCR assay. The multiplex PCR relied on a mix of 60 forward primers for TCR Vbeta segments and 13 reverse primers for TCR Jbeta segments. The CDR3 region of rearranged TCR beta genes was amplified from genomic DNA with a multiplex PCR assay. The amplified TCR beta libraries were sequenced on the Illumina HiSeq System as 87-base-pair reads. The paper's processing steps were these. In a later analysis, about 80 million unique TCR beta chains were counted across the approximately 640 repertoires, and around 10 million of these chains were shared by at least two donors. To remove PCR and sequencing errors, raw reads were error-corrected and collapsed into unique sequences using a nearest-neighbor algorithm that merged closely related sequences. Alignment of CDR3 sequences to IMGT reference sequences was used to assign V, D and J gene segments. Each retained sequence needed at least a six-nucleotide match to both a V gene segment and a J gene segment. Rearrangements were classified as productive when the CDR3 lacked stop codons and remained in frame with V and J, and all other rearrangements were classified as non-productive. Following IMGT convention, CDR3 was defined as the stretch from the second conserved V-encoded cysteine up to the conserved J-encoded phenylalanine. In an earlier analysis of roughly 610 of the donors, sequences lacking an unambiguous match to a single V gene segment were excluded. An earlier analysis of 587 of the donors called V segments functional above 56.7% productive rearrangements and segregating when the between-donor standard deviation exceeded 5%. A statistical classification framework was developed to diagnose cytomegalovirus status using the catalog of TCR beta chain sequences. A later analysis assigned V and J genes by comparing TCR nucleotide sequences with IMGT/GENE-DB human TR gene sequences. A later analysis assigned CDR3 sequences and most-parsimonious VDJ recombination scenarios with the TCRdist pipeline. In a later analysis, each TCR beta chain was defined by its CDR3 amino acid sequence together with its V-gene family, and reads without a unique V-gene family were excluded. To address suspected cross-contamination and a sequencing artifact, a later analysis removed around 600 highly shared, low-generation-probability nucleotide sequences. In a later analysis, a clonal expansion index for each public chain was calculated from normalized within-repertoire ranks of inferred template counts. A later analysis computed generation probabilities with a VDJ recombination model fitted to out-of-frame rearrangements, and checked the results against IGoR. In a later analysis, hypergeometric tests were used to score TCR-TCR, TCR-HLA and TCR-CMV co-occurrence, with a repertoire-size bias correction applied to TCR pairs. In a later analysis, false discovery rates were estimated by permuting HLA or CMV assignments 20 times. In a later analysis, co-occurring TCRs were grouped with DBSCAN, and TCRdist sequence similarity was added when clustering was performed within HLA-allele-positive subsets. Repertoires with fewer than 30,000 or more than 120,000 public chains were left out of co-occurrence clustering, as were five repertoires with anomalous nucleotide sharing. Not all clones reach the TCRdb copy of this immuneACCESS table, which keeps in-frame sequences only. Checked studies attribute under half of the gap to unresolved V genes and leave the rest unexplained. The DNA gave D and trimming, while V, J and clone size come from that table. Across this sample there are some 200,000 clones, with approximately 85% seen only once. The top ten hold less than 0.85% of the sample.

The cohort comprised 670 or so healthy bone marrow donors. Cohort members were all nominally healthy when sampled, although unrecorded immune exposures were likely present. The donor was CMV seronegative and belonged to the group of 320 or so seronegative cohort members. A peripheral blood sample was provided by each donor, and peripheral blood mononuclear cells were used for TCR beta sequencing. Genomic DNA was extracted from the blood cell samples with the Qiagen DNeasy Blood Extraction Kit. Study-level results and caveats: Cytomegalovirus status was reported to be diagnosed by the classifier with high specificity and sensitivity in both the original and validation cohorts. A later analysis reported that several top co-occurrence clusters appeared linked to parvovirus B19, influenza, CMV and Epstein-Barr virus. In a later analysis, the rate of TCR association differed among HLA loci, with DRB1 alleles having the most associated TCRs and HLA-C alleles having the fewest. A total of fewer than 200 TCR beta chains were listed by the study as associated with cytomegalovirus. In vitro tests confirmed that a few of the cytomegalovirus-associated TCR beta chains recognize cytomegalovirus antigens. Strong co-occurrence of HLA alleles, especially DR and DQ, made assigning TCR associations to individual alleles difficult. CMV serostatus was the only immune exposure information available for the cohort. It was suggested by the authors that the approach could potentially be generalized to other disease states and immunological phenotypes. The 87-base-pair reads could not distinguish some IMGT-functional V segments, including TRBV6-2 and TRBV6-3, so those segments were excluded. In an earlier analysis of approximately 590 of the donors, most TCR beta V segments appeared in productive rearrangements about 87% or about 30% of the time, broadly matching IMGT annotations. Roughly uniform sequencing depth across donors was assumed in presence/absence analyses, although this assumption may not hold. At a false discovery rate of 0.05, a later analysis linked 15,000 to 20,000 TCR beta sequences to specific HLA alleles. This cohort had only TCR beta chains sequenced, and the lack of alpha or paired-chain data limited which features could be detected. A group of highly shared sequence variants was considered likely to be a technical artifact of the sequencing pipeline. A further reported finding was that TCR beta sequences accurately predicted the HLA-A and HLA-B alleles for most subjects in the first cohort. In a later genetic analysis, a missense DCLRE1C variant was associated with V-gene and J-gene trimming of TCR beta chains, and the association was replicated in an independent cohort. Linkage disequilibrium might explain the correlated functional status among segregating V segments, but an unknown experimental factor could not be excluded. Because HLA typing was unavailable for some donors at each locus, only the typed subset was used in association tests. According to a later analysis, most CMV-associated TCR beta chains appeared to be HLA-restricted, and the HLA associations seemed to be driven largely by CMV exposure. Over 15 rarely observed V segments, including chromosome 9 orphons, were excluded from the earlier analysis of approximately 500 of the donors because counts were too low. Most TCR sequences were seen in very few donors, while some public TCRs were found in many individuals. According to a later genetic analysis, donors in an Asian-associated ancestry cluster had fewer N-insertions in productive TCRs than the approximately 710-donor mean. In a later analysis, HLA-associated TCR beta chains showed more clonal expansion and lower generation probabilities than non-associated chains that were equally common.

This TCR came from a young woman in good health and CMV-seronegative. What was sequenced was PBMCs. The sequence links TRBV5-1 to TRBJ1-1, with TRBD1 identical over 7 junction bases. The sequenced DNA is TGCGCCAGCAGCTATATTAGGGGGCTGAACACTGAAGCTTTCTTT. Its protein is CASSYIRGLNTEAFF.